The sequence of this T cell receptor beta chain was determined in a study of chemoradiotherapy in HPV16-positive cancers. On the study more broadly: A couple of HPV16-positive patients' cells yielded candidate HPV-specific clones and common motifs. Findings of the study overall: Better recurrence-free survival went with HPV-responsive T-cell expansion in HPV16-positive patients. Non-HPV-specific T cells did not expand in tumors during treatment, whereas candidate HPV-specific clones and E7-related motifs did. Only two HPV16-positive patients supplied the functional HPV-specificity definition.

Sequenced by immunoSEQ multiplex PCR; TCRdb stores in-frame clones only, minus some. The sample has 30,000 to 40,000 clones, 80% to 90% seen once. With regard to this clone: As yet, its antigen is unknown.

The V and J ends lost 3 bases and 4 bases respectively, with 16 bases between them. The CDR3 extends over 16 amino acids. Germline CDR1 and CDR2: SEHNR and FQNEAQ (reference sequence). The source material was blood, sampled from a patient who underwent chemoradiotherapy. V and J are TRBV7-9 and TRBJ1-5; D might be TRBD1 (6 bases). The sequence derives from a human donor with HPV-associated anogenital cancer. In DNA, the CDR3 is TGTGCCAGCAGCTTGGCCGGGTCAGGGGAGAATCAGCCCCAGCATTTT. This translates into CASSLAGSGENQPQHF. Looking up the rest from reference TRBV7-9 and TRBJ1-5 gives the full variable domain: DTGVSQNPRHKITKRGQNVTFRCDPISEHNRLYWYRQTLGQGPEFLTYFQNEAQLEKSRLLSDRFSAERPKGSFSTLEIQRTEQGDSAMYLCASSLAGSGENQPQHFGDGTRLSIL.